The T cell receptor (beta chain) described here comes from a study of cytomegalovirus exposure and HLA in healthy donors. Study findings and constraints: Certain indistinguishable V segments, among them TRBV6-2 and TRBV6-3, were excluded. According to the study, some 160 TCR beta chains were cytomegalovirus-associated.

Of note for this clone: The antigen is not known.

V trimming: 0 bases; J trimming: 2 bases; junction bases outside the gene matches: 6. This CDR3 contains 17 residues. CDR1 and CDR2 from the germline V gene are SGDLS and YYNGEE. This PCR relied on a set of 60 Vbeta primers and 13 Jbeta primers. Profiled with immunoSEQ multiplex PCR; TCRdb holds only in-frame clones, not every one. The table includes about 160,000 clones, around 83% detected once. Input material: PBMCs. The chain joins TRBV9 to TRBJ2-3, with 10 bases matching TRBD2. This TCR derives from a man in his fifties in good health and CMV-seropositive. CDR3 residues: CASSVERTSGNTDTQYF. CDR3 coding DNA: TGTGCCAGCAGCGTAGAACGGACTAGCGGAAACACAGATACGCAGTATTTT.